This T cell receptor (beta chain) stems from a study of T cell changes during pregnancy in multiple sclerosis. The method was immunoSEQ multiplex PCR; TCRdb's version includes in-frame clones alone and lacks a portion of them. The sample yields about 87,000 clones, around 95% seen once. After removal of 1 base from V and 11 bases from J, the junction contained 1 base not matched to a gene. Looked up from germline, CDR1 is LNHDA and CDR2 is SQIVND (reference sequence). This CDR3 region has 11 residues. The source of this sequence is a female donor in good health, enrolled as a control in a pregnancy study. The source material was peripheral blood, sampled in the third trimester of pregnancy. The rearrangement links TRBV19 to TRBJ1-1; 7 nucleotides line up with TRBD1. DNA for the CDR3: TGTGCCAGTAGTATAGGGGGACAGGCTTTCTTT. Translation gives CASSIGGQAFF.